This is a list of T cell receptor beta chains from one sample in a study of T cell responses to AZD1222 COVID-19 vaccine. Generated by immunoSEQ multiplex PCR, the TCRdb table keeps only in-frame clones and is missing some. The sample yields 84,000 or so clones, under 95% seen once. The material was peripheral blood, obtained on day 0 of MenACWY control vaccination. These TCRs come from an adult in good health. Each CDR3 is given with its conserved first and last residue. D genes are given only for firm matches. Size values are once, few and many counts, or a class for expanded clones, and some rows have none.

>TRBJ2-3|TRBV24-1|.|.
CATSGRSDTQYF
TGTGCCACCAGCGGGCGTTCAGATACGCAGTATTTT
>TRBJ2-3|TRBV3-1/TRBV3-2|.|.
CASSRLLGEQYF
TGTGCCAGCAGCCGCCTTTTAGGGGAGCAGTATTTT
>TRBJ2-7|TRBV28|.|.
CASMSTPRLEQYF
TGTGCCAGCATGAGTACACCTCGTCTCGAGCAGTACTTC
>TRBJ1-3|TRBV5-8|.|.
CASTVRTASGNTIYF
TGTGCCAGCACGGTCCGGACCGCGAGTGGAAACACCATATATTTT
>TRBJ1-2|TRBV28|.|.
CASSPPGTEGIGYTF
TGTGCCAGCAGTCCTCCCGGGACCGAGGGGATTGGCTACACCTTC
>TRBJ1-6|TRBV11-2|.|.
CASSSLWGANSPLHF
TGTGCCAGCAGCTCGCTCTGGGGGGCGAATTCACCCCTCCACTTT
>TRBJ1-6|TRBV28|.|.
CASNTLRGGEFGNSPLHF
TGTGCCAGCAATACCCTTCGTGGGGGCGAATTTGGTAATTCACCCCTCCACTTT
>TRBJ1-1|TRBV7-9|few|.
CASSEDRGIPNTEAFF
TGTGCCAGCAGCGAAGATCGAGGAATCCCGAACACTGAAGCTTTCTTT
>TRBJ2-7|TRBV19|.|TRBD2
CASSTVAGSEQYF
TGTGCCAGTAGTACAGTAGCGGGATCCGAGCAGTACTTC
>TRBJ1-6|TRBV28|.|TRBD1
CASSAGQGGSPNSPLHF
TGTGCCAGCAGTGCGGGACAGGGAGGGTCCCCTAATTCACCCCTCCACTTT
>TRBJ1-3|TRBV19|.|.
CASSARRAGFSGNTIYF
TGTGCCAGTAGTGCCAGAAGGGCGGGCTTCTCTGGAAACACCATATATTTT
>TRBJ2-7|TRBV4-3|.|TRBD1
CASSQETGPSYEQYF
TGCGCCAGCAGCCAAGAGACAGGGCCCTCCTACGAGCAGTACTTC
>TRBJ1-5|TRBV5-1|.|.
CASSLGGGGDQPQHF
TGCGCCAGCAGCTTGGGGGGTGGAGGTGATCAGCCCCAGCATTTT
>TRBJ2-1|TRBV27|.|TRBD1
CASRMTGSNEQFF
TGTGCCAGCAGAATGACAGGGTCCAATGAGCAGTTCTTC
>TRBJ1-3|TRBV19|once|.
CAIRSGKSGNTIYF
TGTGCCATCCGATCTGGGAAATCTGGAAACACCATATATTTT
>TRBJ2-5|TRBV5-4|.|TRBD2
CASSFSGGVQETQYF
TGTGCCAGCAGCTTTAGCGGGGGGGTCCAAGAGACCCAGTACTTC
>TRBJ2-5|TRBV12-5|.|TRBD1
CASGLEGALETQYF
TGTGCTAGTGGTTTGGAGGGGGCGCTTGAGACCCAGTACTTC
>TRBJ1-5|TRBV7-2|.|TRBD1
CASRLDRVQPQHF
TGTGCCAGCAGACTGGACAGGGTCCAGCCCCAGCATTTT
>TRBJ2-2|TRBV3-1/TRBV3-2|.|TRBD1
CASSPDRGWTGELFF
TGTGCCAGCAGCCCAGACAGGGGGTGGACCGGGGAGCTGTTTTTT
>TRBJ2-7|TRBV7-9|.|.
CASNTPGHYEQYF
TGTGCCAGCAACACCCCCGGGCACTACGAGCAGTACTTC
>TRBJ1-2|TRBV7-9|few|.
CASSPGVGGVGYTF
TGTGCCAGCAGCCCTGGGGTCGGGGGCGTCGGCTACACCTTC
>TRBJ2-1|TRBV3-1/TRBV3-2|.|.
CASSAADCKWNEQFF
TGTGCCAGCAGCGCCGCGGACTGTAAATGGAATGAGCAGTTCTTC
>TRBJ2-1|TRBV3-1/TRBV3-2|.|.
CASSQRGGLSNEQFF
TGTGCCAGCAGCCAAAGAGGGGGGCTTTCGAATGAGCAGTTCTTC
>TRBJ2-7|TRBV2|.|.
CASSERHRLPTSEQYF
TGTGCCAGCAGTGAAAGACACCGACTTCCTACCTCTGAGCAGTACTTC
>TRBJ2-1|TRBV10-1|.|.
CASSESGPFDEQFF
TGCGCCAGCAGTGAGTCTGGGCCTTTTGATGAGCAGTTCTTC
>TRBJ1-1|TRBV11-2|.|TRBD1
CASSLVGQGAVNTEAFF
TGTGCCAGCAGCTTAGTGGGACAGGGGGCTGTGAACACTGAAGCTTTCTTT
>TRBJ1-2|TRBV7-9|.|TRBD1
CASSPRTGGYGYTF
TGTGCCAGCAGCCCCCGGACAGGGGGCTATGGCTACACCTTC
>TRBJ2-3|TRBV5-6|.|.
CASSETPDTQYF
TGTGCCAGCAGCGAGACTCCAGATACGCAGTATTTT